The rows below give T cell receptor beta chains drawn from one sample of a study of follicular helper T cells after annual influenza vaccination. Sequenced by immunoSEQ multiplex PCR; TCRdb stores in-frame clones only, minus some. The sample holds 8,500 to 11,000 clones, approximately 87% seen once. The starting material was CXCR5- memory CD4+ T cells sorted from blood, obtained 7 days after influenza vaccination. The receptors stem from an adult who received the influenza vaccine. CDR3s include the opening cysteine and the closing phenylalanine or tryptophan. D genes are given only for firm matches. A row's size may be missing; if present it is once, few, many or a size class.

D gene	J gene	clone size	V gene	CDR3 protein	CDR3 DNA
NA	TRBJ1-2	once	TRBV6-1	CASQGQLNYGYTF	TGTGCCAGCCAGGGACAACTCAACTATGGCTACACCTTC
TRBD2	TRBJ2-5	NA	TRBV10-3	CAIRAERGGQWTQYF	TGTGCCATCAGAGCGGAGCGGGGGGGCCAGTGGACCCAGTACTTC
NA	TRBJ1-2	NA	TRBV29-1	CSVEGAPYGYTF	TGCAGCGTTGAAGGGGCCCCCTATGGCTACACCTTC
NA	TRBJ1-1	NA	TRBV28	CASSSRGVAEAFF	TGTGCCAGCAGTTCGAGAGGGGTAGCTGAAGCTTTCTTT
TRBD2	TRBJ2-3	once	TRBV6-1	CASSESRFGGTDTQYF	TGTGCCAGCAGTGAATCGAGGTTCGGGGGGACAGATACGCAGTATTTT
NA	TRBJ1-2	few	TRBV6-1	CASSGFNYGYTF	TGTGCCAGCAGTGGATTTAACTATGGCTACACCTTC
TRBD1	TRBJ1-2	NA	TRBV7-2	CASRSGQGDYGYTF	TGTGCCAGCAGATCGGGACAGGGCGACTATGGCTACACCTTC
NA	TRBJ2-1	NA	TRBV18	CASSLKGRYNEQFF	TGTGCCAGCTCACTCAAGGGCAGATACAATGAGCAGTTCTTC
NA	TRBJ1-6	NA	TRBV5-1	CASSRENLLSSPLHF	TGCGCCAGCAGCCGGGAAAACCTGTTATCTTCACCCCTCCACTTT
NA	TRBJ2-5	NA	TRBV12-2	CASRPIRDCQETQYF	TGTGCAAGTCGCCCGATACGGGACTGTCAAGAGACCCAGTACTTC
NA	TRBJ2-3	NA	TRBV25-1	CASRVATSTDTQYF	TGTGCCAGCAGGGTAGCGACCAGCACAGATACGCAGTATTTT
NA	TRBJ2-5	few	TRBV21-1	CASSPWTGPQETQYF	TGTGCCAGCAGCCCCTGGACAGGGCCCCAAGAGACCCAGTACTTC
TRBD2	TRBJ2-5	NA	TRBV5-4	CASSVAGGGQETQYF	TGTGCCAGCAGCGTAGCGGGGGGGGGCCAAGAGACCCAGTACTTC
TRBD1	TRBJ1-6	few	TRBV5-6	CASSLVGDRVNSPLHF	TGTGCCAGCAGCTTGGTAGGCGACAGGGTTAATTCACCCCTCCACTTT
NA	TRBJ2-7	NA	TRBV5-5	CASSRAVLGAHEQYF	TGTGCCAGCAGCCGTGCGGTGCTTGGGGCCCACGAGCAGTACTTC
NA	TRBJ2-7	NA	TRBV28	CASSFTGVQQYF	TGTGCCAGCAGTTTTACGGGGGTTCAGCAGTACTTC
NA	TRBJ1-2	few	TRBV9	CASSVGQANYGYTF	TGTGCCAGCAGCGTAGGCCAGGCCAATTATGGCTACACCTTC
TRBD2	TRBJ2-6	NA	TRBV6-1	CASRTGGSGANVLTF	TGTGCCAGCAGAACGGGGGGTAGTGGGGCCAACGTCCTGACTTTC
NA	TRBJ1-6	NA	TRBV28	CASITLREFGSYNSPLHF	TGTGCCAGCATCACTCTCCGGGAGTTTGGCTCCTATAATTCACCCCTCCACTTT
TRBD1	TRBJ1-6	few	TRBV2	CATERVGAGGNSPLHF	TGTGCCACCGAAAGGGTCGGCGCAGGGGGGAATTCACCCCTCCACTTT
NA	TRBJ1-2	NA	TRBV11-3	CASSLADDSIYGYTF	TGTGCCAGCAGCTTGGCCGACGACAGCATATATGGCTACACCTTC
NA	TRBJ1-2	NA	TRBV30	CAWIRSNYGYTF	TGTGCCTGGATTAGGTCGAACTATGGCTACACCTTC
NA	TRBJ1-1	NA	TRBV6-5	CASSYSGGPEAFF	TGTGCCAGCAGTTACTCCGGGGGCCCTGAAGCTTTCTTT
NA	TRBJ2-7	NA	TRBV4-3	CASSQIRGGYPYEQYF	TGCGCCAGCAGCCAGATCAGAGGCGGGTACCCCTACGAGCAGTACTTC
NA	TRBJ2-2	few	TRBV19	CASSIQSTGELFF	TGTGCCAGTAGTATACAGAGCACCGGGGAGCTGTTTTTT
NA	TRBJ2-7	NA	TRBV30	CAWTSARPLQINEQYF	TGTGCCTGGACCTCAGCCCGGCCTTTACAGATCAACGAGCAGTACTTC
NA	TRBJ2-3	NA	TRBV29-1	CSVKLGGFPDTQYF	TGCAGCGTTAAGCTCGGGGGCTTCCCAGATACGCAGTATTTT
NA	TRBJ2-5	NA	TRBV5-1	CASSLGDSQETQYF	TGCGCCAGCAGCTTGGGGGACTCCCAAGAGACCCAGTACTTC
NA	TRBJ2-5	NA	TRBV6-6	CASLAPGQETQYF	TGTGCCAGCTTGGCCCCGGGGCAAGAGACCCAGTACTTC
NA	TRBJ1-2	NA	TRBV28	CASSLSPAGYTF	TGTGCCAGCAGTTTATCGCCGGCTGGCTACACCTTC
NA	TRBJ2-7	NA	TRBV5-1	CASSLVSGYEQYF	TGCGCCAGCAGCTTGGTATCGGGGTACGAGCAGTACTTC
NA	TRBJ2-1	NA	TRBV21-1	CASSSRGGATATSYNEQFF	TGTGCCAGCAGCTCCCGCGGGGGAGCGACAGCTACCTCTTACAATGAGCAGTTCTTC
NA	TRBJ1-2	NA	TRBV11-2	CASRGMGGYTF	TGTGCCAGCCGGGGGATGGGTGGCTACACCTTC
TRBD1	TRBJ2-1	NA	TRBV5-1	CASRAGDRGPYNEQFF	TGCGCCAGCAGGGCAGGGGACAGGGGGCCTTACAATGAGCAGTTCTTC
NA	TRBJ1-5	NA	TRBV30	CAWSVHGSSNQPQHF	TGTGCCTGGAGCGTCCATGGCAGCAGCAATCAGCCCCAGCATTTT
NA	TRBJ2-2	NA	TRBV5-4	CASTDGRPNTGELFF	TGTGCCAGCACCGACGGCAGACCGAACACCGGGGAGCTGTTTTTT
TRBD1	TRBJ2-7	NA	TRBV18	CASSPFGTVSYEQYF	TGTGCCAGCTCACCCTTCGGGACAGTCTCCTACGAGCAGTACTTC
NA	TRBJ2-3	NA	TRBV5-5	CASSLTDTQYF	TGTGCCAGCAGCTTGACAGATACGCAGTATTTT
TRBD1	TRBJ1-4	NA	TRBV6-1	CASSEWTGEEKLFF	TGTGCCAGCAGTGAATGGACAGGAGAAGAAAAACTGTTTTTT
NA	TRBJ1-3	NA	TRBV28	CASSLVPLTTAGNTIYF	TGTGCCAGCAGTTTAGTCCCCTTAACGACTGCTGGAAACACCATATATTTT
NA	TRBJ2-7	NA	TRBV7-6	CASSLDLTARISYEQYF	TGTGCCAGCAGCTTAGATTTGACCGCTCGGATAAGCTACGAGCAGTACTTC
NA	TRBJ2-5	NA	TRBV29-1	CSVRIETQYF	TGCAGCGTTAGGATTGAGACCCAGTACTTC
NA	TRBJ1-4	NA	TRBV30	CAWSVSWGSTTNEKLFF	TGTGCCTGGAGCGTCTCGTGGGGTAGTACAACTAATGAAAAACTGTTTTTT
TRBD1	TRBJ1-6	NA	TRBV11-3	CASSLVDRGSSSLSPLHF	TGTGCCAGCAGCTTAGTTGACAGGGGGTCGTCCTCCCTTTCACCCCTCCACTTT
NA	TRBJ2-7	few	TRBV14	CASSQDKGRFTYEQYF	TGTGCCAGCAGCCAAGATAAGGGGCGTTTTACCTACGAGCAGTACTTC
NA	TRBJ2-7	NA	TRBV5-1	CASSPGKTGTASYEQYF	TGCGCCAGCAGCCCTGGGAAAACCGGGACGGCCTCCTACGAGCAGTACTTC
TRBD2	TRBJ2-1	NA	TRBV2	CASSEELAGDNEQFF	TGTGCCAGCAGTGAGGAACTAGCGGGGGACAATGAGCAGTTCTTC
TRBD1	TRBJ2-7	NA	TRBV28	CASSLTGPGQNYEQYF	TGTGCCAGCAGTCTCACCGGGCCGGGACAGAACTACGAGCAGTACTTC
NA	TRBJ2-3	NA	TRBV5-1	CASSLAQSDTQYF	TGCGCCAGCAGCTTGGCCCAGTCAGATACGCAGTATTTT
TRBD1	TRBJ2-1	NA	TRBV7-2	CASSLGQGSYNEQFF	TGTGCCAGCAGCTTAGGACAGGGGAGCTACAATGAGCAGTTCTTC
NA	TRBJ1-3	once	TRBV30	CAWSVDRVSLGNTIYF	TGTGCCTGGAGTGTAGATCGTGTCAGTCTGGGAAACACCATATATTTT
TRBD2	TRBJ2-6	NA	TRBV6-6	CASGPGGNSGANVLTF	TGTGCCAGCGGGCCGGGGGGGAACTCTGGGGCCAACGTCCTGACTTTC
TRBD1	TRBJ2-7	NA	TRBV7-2	CASRARDRNYEQYF	TGTGCCAGCAGAGCACGGGACAGAAACTACGAGCAGTACTTC
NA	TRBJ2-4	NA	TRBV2	CASSVDTGFQYF	TGTGCCAGCAGTGTGGACACGGGTTTTCAGTACTTC
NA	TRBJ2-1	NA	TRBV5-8	CASSLMNEQFF	TGTGCCAGCAGCTTGATGAATGAGCAGTTCTTC
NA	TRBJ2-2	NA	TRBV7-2	CASSPPGGTGELFF	TGTGCCAGCAGCCCTCCCGGGGGAACCGGGGAGCTGTTTTTT
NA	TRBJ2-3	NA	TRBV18	CASSPLAEGTDTQYF	TGTGCCAGCTCACCCTTAGCGGAAGGCACAGATACGCAGTATTTT
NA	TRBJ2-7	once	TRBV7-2	CASSRFDTSSYEQYF	TGTGCCAGCAGCCGGTTCGACACTAGCTCCTACGAGCAGTACTTC
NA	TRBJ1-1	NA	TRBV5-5	CASSLGGRGVNPEAFF	TGTGCCAGCAGCTTGGGTGGCAGGGGAGTGAACCCTGAAGCTTTCTTT
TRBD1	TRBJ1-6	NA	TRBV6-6	CASSQGVAISPLHF	TGTGCCAGCAGTCAGGGGGTTGCGATTTCACCCCTCCACTTT